This TCR beta chain came from a study of blood T cell repertoires in COVID-19. Overall study context: Italy, Spain and the United States were the sources of the convalescent and acute COVID-19 samples. T cells, B-cell-depleted T cells, or PBMCs provided the cDNA or gDNA that served as material.

Germline values: CDR1 SQVTM, CDR2 ANQGSEA. The junction had 6 bases not matched to a gene; V was cut back by 5 bases and J by 8 bases. The CDR3 sequence is 14 residues long. Original processing methods: Amplifying reference gene primers gave estimates of nucleated cell counts. Generated by immunoSEQ multiplex PCR, the TCRdb table keeps only in-frame clones and is missing some. That table furnishes V, J and clone size, whereas the DNA furnished D and trimming. The repertoire has roughly 120,000 clones, roughly four fifths of them found once; the top ten carry 7.9%. A single count supports this clone. The chain uses TRBV29-1 and TRBJ1-6; TRBD1 agrees at 10 bases. This clonotype originated in a man aged 70-80 years with acute or convalescent COVID-19. The sample was peripheral blood. CDR3 in amino acids: CSVSLGTGDSPLHF. The CDR3 coding sequence is TGCAGCGTTTCTCTCGGGACAGGGGATTCACCCCTCCACTTT.